This TCR beta chain was identified in a study of blood T cells in healthy people across ages. For the second PCR, which ran for roughly 6 to 12 cycles, a sample-barcoded 5' primer and a J-beta primer mix were used. Using its own MiXCR run on the 5' RACE reads, TCRdb lists one record per CDR3 protein. The table includes some 1,500,000 distinct CDR3 sequences, approximately 42% detected once. Germline V gives CDR1 DFQATT, CDR2 SNEGSKA (reference sequence). The V and J ends lost 0 bases and 0 bases respectively, with 5 bases between them. CDR3 length: 13 residues. Sequencing used blood. V is TRBV20-1 and J is TRBJ1-1; no reliable D call. This TCR was recovered from a woman younger than 30 in good health. CDR3 region: CSAREQMNTEAFF. The CDR3 DNA reads as TGCAGTGCTAGAGAACAGATGAACACTGAAGCTTTCTTT.